The 7 T cell receptor beta chains below all came from one sample that was sequenced in a study of control samples from healthy donors and cancer patients. Produced via immunoSEQ multiplex PCR; TCRdb's table is partial and in-frame only. The sample records 140,000 or so clones, roughly 94% being singletons. The specimen sequenced was PBMCs. These receptors were obtained from a man between 60 and 75 years old with colorectal cancer.

This chain links TRBV30 with TRBJ2-5; 7 bases match TRBD1. V shed 2 bases, J shed 4 bases, and the junction held 4 bases outside the gene matches. CDR1 is GTSNPN and CDR2 is SVGIG in the germline V gene (reference sequence). The CDR3 consists of 13 residues. The CDR3 region has the DNA TGTGCCTGGAGTACAGGGGCGCGAGAGACCCAGTACTTC. Its protein product is CAWSTGARETQYF.

The chain has TRBV18 and TRBJ1-5; 7 nucleotides line up with TRBD1. This CDR3 has 16 amino acids. Trimming took 4 bases from V and 9 from J; bases not matched to a gene: 15. The V gene's germline CDR1 is KGHSH and CDR2 LQKENI. The CDR3 DNA sequence: TGTGCCAGCTCACACGACAGGGACTTTCCCGGAGGGCCCCAGCATTTT. Translated, it gives CASSHDRDFPGGPQHF.

The chain carries TRBV2 and TRBJ1-5; D call uncertain. V was clipped by 6 bases and J by 3 bases, with 9 bases between them. The CDR3 is 13 amino acids. Looked up from germline, CDR1 is SNHLY and CDR2 is FYNNEI. The CDR3 loop is CASSPEYNQPQHF. For the CDR3, the DNA is TGTGCCAGCAGCCCCGAGTACAATCAGCCCCAGCATTTT.

The rearrangement joins TRBV18 to TRBJ1-5; 7 bases are a match to TRBD1. The CDR3 spans 18 residues. The trim removed 3 bases at V and 0 bases at J, leaving 11 bases unmatched. The germline V gene has CDR1 KGHSH and CDR2 LQKENI. The CDR3 sequence is CASSPQEAGGGSNQPQHF. The CDR3, as DNA: TGTGCCAGCTCACCCCAAGAGGCAGGGGGAGGTAGCAATCAGCCCCAGCATTTT. Complete variable domain (other parts from reference TRBV18 and TRBJ1-5): NAGVMQNPRHLVRRRGQEARLRCSPMKGHSHVYWYRQLPEEGLKFMVYLQKENIIDESGMPKERFSAEFPKEGPSILRIQQVVRGDSAAYFCASSPQEAGGGSNQPQHFGDGTRLSIL.

V is TRBV19 and J is TRBJ1-1; 7 bases line up with TRBD1. Germline CDR1 and CDR2: LNHDA and SQIVND (reference sequence). The CDR3 is made up of 15 amino acids. The ends lost 7 bases at V and 0 bases at J; junction bases unmatched: 8. In DNA, the CDR3 is TGTGCCAGTACCCCGGGGGACAGTCTGAACACTGAAGCTTTCTTT. This encodes CASTPGDSLNTEAFF.

The chain has TRBV2 and TRBJ2-2; D unclear. From germline, CDR1 is SNHLY and CDR2 FYNNEI. With 6 bases removed from V and 5 bases from J, the gap between germline ends came to 19 bases. The CDR3 is 16 residues long. The CDR3: CASRRQQIPTTGELFF. CDR3 nucleotides: TGTGCCAGCAGGCGCCAGCAGATCCCAACTACCGGGGAGCTGTTTTTT.

The chain carries TRBV19 and TRBJ2-2; 8 bases are shared with TRBD1. V shed 7 bases and J 4 bases; nucleotides not matched to a gene: 5. This CDR3 comprises 14 residues. The V gene's germline CDR1 is LNHDA and CDR2 SQIVND (reference sequence). The CDR3 here is CASTPDRATGELFF. In DNA, the CDR3 is TGTGCCAGTACCCCGGACAGGGCCACCGGGGAGCTGTTTTTT.